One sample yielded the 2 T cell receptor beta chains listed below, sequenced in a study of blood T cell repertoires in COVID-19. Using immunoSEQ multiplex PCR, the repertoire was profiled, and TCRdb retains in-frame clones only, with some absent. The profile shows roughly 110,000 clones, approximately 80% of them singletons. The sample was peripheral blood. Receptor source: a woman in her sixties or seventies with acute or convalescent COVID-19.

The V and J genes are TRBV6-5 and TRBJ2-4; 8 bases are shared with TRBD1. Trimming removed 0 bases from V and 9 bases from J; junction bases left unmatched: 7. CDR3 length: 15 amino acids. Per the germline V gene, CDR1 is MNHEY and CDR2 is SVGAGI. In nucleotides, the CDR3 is TGTGCCAGCAGTTACTCTCTAGGACAGGGATCCATTCAGTACTTC. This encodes CASSYSLGQGSIQYF.

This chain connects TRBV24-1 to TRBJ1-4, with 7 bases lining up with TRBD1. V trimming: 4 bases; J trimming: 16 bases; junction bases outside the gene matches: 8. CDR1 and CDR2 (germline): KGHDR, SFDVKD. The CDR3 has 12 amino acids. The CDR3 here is CATSDGTALGFF. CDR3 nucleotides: TGTGCCACCAGTGACGGGACAGCCCTAGGGTTTTTT.